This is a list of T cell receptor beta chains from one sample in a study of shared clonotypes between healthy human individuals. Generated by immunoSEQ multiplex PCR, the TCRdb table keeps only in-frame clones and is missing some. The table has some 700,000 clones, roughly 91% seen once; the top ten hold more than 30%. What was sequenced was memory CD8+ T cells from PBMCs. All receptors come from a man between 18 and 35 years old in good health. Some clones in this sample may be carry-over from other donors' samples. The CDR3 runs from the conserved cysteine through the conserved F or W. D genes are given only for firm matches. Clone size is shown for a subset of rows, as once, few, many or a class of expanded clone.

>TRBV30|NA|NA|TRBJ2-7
CAWSERLGSGLYEQYF
TGTGCCTGGAGTGAAAGACTGGGAAGCGGTCTCTACGAGCAGTACTTC
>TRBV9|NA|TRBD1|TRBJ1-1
CASSEQGAGMNTEAFF
TGTGCCAGCAGCGAGCAGGGGGCCGGCATGAACACTGAAGCTTTCTTT
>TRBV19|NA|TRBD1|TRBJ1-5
CASSMKTGGPQGYQPQHF
TGTGCCAGTAGTATGAAGACAGGGGGGCCCCAGGGTTATCAGCCCCAGCATTTT
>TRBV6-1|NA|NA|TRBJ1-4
CASSARGSEKLFF
TGTGCCAGCAGTGCTCGGGGATCGGAAAAACTGTTTTTT
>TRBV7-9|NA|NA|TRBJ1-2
CASPLPLHRGVLDGYTF
TGTGCCAGCCCCCTTCCCCTTCATAGAGGGGTTCTGGATGGCTACACCTTC
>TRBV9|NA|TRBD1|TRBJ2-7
CASSAGTAALYEQYF
TGTGCCAGCAGCGCCGGGACAGCAGCCCTCTACGAGCAGTACTTC
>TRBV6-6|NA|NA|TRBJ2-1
CASSQGRFNEQFF
TGTGCCAGCAGTCAAGGACGGTTCAATGAGCAGTTCTTC
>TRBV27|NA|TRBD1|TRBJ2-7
CASRHLTGQGSYEQYF
TGTGCCAGCAGGCATCTAACGGGACAGGGGTCCTACGAGCAGTACTTC
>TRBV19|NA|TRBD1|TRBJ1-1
CASSIRPDREAFF
TGTGCCAGTAGTATCCGTCCGGACAGGGAAGCTTTCTTT
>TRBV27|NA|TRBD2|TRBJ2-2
CASSWTSGLNTGELFF
TGTGCCAGCAGTTGGACTAGCGGCCTCAACACCGGGGAGCTGTTTTTT
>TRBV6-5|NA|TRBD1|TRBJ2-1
CASTRDRDYYNEQFF
TGTGCCAGCACCAGAGACAGGGATTACTACAATGAGCAGTTCTTC
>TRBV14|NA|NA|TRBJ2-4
CASSQDGGRGYIQYF
TGTGCCAGCAGCCAAGACGGGGGACGGGGCTACATTCAGTACTTC
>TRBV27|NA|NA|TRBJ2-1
CASIHSTLDNEQFF
TGTGCCAGCATCCACTCTACCCTCGACAATGAGCAGTTCTTC
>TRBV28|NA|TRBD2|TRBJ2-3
CASSSRRLAGTTDTQYF
TGTGCCAGCAGTTCCCGCCGACTAGCGGGGACCACAGATACGCAGTATTTT
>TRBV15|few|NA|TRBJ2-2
CATSKTHNTGELFF
TGTGCCACCAGCAAGACGCACAACACCGGGGAGCTGTTTTTT
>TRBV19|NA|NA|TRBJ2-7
CASSVGPQKYEQYF
TGTGCCAGTAGTGTGGGACCGCAGAAATACGAGCAGTACTTC
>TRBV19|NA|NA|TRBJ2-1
CASSIRGRYNEQFF
TGTGCCAGTAGTATACGCGGTCGCTACAATGAGCAGTTCTTC
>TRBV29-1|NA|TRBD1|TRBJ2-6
CSAGQGASGANVLTF
TGCAGCGCGGGACAGGGGGCCTCTGGGGCCAACGTCCTGACTTTC
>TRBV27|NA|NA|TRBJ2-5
CASSLRGGYETQYF
TGTGCCAGCAGTTTAAGGGGGGGGTATGAGACCCAGTACTTC
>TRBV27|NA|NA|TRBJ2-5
CASSLYPPVRYQKETQYF
TGTGCCAGCAGTTTATACCCCCCGGTTCGGTACCAGAAGGAGACCCAGTACTTC
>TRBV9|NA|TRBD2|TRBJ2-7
CASSTSRAGGPPYEQYF
TGTGCCAGCAGCACTAGCAGAGCGGGAGGGCCACCCTACGAGCAGTACTTC
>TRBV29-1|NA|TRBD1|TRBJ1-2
CSVEPGQGGKGYTF
TGCAGCGTTGAACCGGGACAGGGAGGAAAGGGCTACACCTTC
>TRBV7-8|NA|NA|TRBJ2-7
CASRSALLEQYF
TGTGCCAGCAGGAGCGCCCTGCTGGAGCAGTACTTC
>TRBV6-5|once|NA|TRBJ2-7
CASSPGTLGIYEQYF
TGTGCCAGCAGCCCCGGGACCCTAGGAATTTACGAGCAGTACTTC
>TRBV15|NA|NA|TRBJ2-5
CATSRGLEGAGWTQYF
TGTGCCACCAGCAGAGGTCTTGAGGGAGCCGGGTGGACCCAGTACTTC
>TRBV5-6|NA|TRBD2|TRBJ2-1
CASSLETSRTCNEQFF
TGTGCCAGCAGCTTGGAGACTAGCAGAACCTGCAATGAGCAGTTCTTC
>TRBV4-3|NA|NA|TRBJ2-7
CASSQDIILTLTNYEQYF
TGCGCCAGCAGCCAAGATATCATCCTCACGCTCACCAACTACGAGCAGTACTTC
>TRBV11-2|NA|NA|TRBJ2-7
CASSFLSGGREQYF
TGTGCCAGCAGCTTCTTGTCCGGGGGGCGCGAGCAGTACTTC
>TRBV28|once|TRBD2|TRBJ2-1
CASSQGSGRWDEQFF
TGTGCCAGCAGCCAGGGTAGCGGGAGGTGGGATGAGCAGTTCTTC
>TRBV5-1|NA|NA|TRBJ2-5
CASSSQGGETQYF
TGCGCCAGCAGCTCCCAAGGTGGTGAGACCCAGTACTTC
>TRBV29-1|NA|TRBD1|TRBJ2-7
CSVRQGSPSSYEQYF
TGCAGCGTCAGACAGGGGTCGCCGAGCTCCTACGAGCAGTACTTC
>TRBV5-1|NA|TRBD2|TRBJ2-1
CASSRGLAGAGNEQFF
TGCGCCAGCAGCCGCGGACTAGCGGGAGCAGGAAATGAGCAGTTCTTC
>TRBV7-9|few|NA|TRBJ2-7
CASSTPGEQYF
TGTGCCAGCAGCACACCCGGCGAGCAGTACTTC
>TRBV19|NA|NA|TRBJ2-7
CASRLGPLPSYEQYF
TGTGCCAGTAGACTAGGCCCTCTTCCTTCATACGAGCAGTACTTC
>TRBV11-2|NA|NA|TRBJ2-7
CASSLDQGGLGYEQYF
TGTGCCAGCAGCTTAGATCAGGGGGGTTTAGGTTACGAGCAGTACTTC
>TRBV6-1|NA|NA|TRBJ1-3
CASSVSGSGNTIYF
TGTGCCAGCAGTGTTAGCGGGTCTGGAAACACCATATATTTT
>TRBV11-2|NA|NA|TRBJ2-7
CASSPWRSERDEQYF
TGTGCCAGCAGCCCCTGGAGAAGCGAACGAGACGAGCAGTACTTC
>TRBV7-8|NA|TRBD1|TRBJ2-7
CASSLTSGQPYEQYF
TGTGCCAGCAGCTTGACGTCGGGACAGCCCTACGAGCAGTACTTC
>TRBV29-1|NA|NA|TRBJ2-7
CSVVLGVEQYF
TGCAGCGTTGTATTGGGGGTCGAGCAGTACTTC
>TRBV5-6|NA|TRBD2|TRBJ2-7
CASSLASGIGEQYF
TGTGCCAGCAGCCTGGCTAGCGGGATTGGCGAGCAGTACTTC
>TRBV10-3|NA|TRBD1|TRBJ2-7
CAISEPGQGWRGYEQYF
TGTGCCATCAGTGAGCCGGGACAGGGGTGGAGGGGCTACGAGCAGTACTTC
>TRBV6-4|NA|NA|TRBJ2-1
CASSSRAGNTYNEQFF
TGTGCCAGCAGTAGCCGAGCCGGGAATACATACAATGAGCAGTTCTTC